The rows below give T cell receptor beta chains drawn from one sample of a study of blood T cell repertoires in COVID-19. Sequencing was performed with immunoSEQ multiplex PCR; in TCRdb, only in-frame clones are kept and a portion is missing. Of over 200,000 clones listed, 84% are singletons. The sample comprised PBMCs or T cells enriched from blood (not recorded which). The source is a woman aged 40-49 years who had recovered from COVID-19. CDR3s include the opening cysteine and the closing phenylalanine or tryptophan. A D gene is named only where the DNA matches it firmly. Some rows have no size entry. The others give once, few or many, or a class for an expanded clone.

d_call cdr3_length j_call v_call clone_size cdr3_aa
NA 14 TRBJ1-6 TRBV20-1 NA CSASRGERNSPLHF
TRBD2 15 TRBJ2-1 TRBV11-2 NA CASVSGLAGGTEQFF
TRBD2 17 TRBJ2-3 TRBV6-6 once CASSPRASGVGTDTQYF
TRBD2 14 TRBJ2-1 TRBV30 NA CAWSSLAAYNEQFF
TRBD1 17 TRBJ1-6 TRBV7-9 once CASSFTRTGNYNSPLHF
NA 14 TRBJ2-1 TRBV9 NA CASSVVTGYNEQFF
NA 15 TRBJ1-5 TRBV5-1 few CASSLDPGNGQPQHF
NA 14 TRBJ2-6 TRBV2 NA CASKGVRGANVLTF
NA 12 TRBJ1-2 TRBV12-3/TRBV12-4 NA CASSAAAYGYTF
TRBD1 14 TRBJ1-6 TRBV11-2 NA CASSLGQGSSPLHF
NA 12 TRBJ2-2 TRBV4-2 NA CASSSGKGELFF
NA 16 TRBJ2-2 TRBV5-1 NA CASSLGTGSNTGELFF
NA 14 TRBJ2-3 TRBV2 NA CASSVGTSTDTQYF
NA 14 TRBJ1-3 TRBV19 NA CASNPGNSGNTIYF
TRBD1 14 TRBJ1-1 TRBV10-2 NA CASSGTATNTEAFF
NA 14 TRBJ1-4 TRBV5-1 NA CASSSAPGDEKLFF
TRBD1 19 TRBJ1-2 TRBV5-1 NA CASSLALRTGARANYGYTF
NA 14 TRBJ1-1 TRBV2 once CASTLQQGNTEAFF
TRBD1 14 TRBJ1-4 TRBV10-3 NA CAIRRDRANEKLFF
NA 15 TRBJ2-5 TRBV18 NA CASSPPDGQWETQYF
NA 13 TRBJ1-1 TRBV12-3/TRBV12-4 NA CASSSRADTEAFF
NA 11 TRBJ2-7 TRBV3-1/TRBV3-2 NA CASSHAYEQYF
TRBD2 15 TRBJ2-1 TRBV3-1/TRBV3-2 once CASSQGGGRAAEQFF
NA 15 TRBJ2-1 TRBV2 NA CASRRLAPPYNEQFF
TRBD2 18 TRBJ2-3 TRBV7-9 NA CASSLGASGRAVADTQYF
TRBD2 16 TRBJ2-5 TRBV19 NA CASSQGLAGIGETQYF
TRBD1 16 TRBJ2-1 TRBV27 once CASSIRTGATYNEQFF
NA 16 TRBJ1-2 TRBV5-1 once CASSLGPGHPNYGYTF
TRBD1 15 TRBJ1-2 TRBV28 NA CASSSPTGAPYGYTF
NA 14 TRBJ1-2 TRBV9 NA CASSVGGNFYGYTF
NA 17 TRBJ1-3 TRBV7-9 NA CASSLFTGSGSGNTIYF
TRBD2 16 TRBJ2-5 TRBV13 NA CASSLRASGRQETQYF
NA 12 TRBJ1-6 TRBV30 NA CAWNPGDSPLHF
TRBD1 15 TRBJ2-5 TRBV5-6 NA CASSSRDRGRETQYF
TRBD2 19 TRBJ2-1 TRBV3-1/TRBV3-2 NA CASSPRDRLAGGSYNEQFF
NA 16 TRBJ1-1 TRBV19 once CASTMSRGAVNTEAFF
NA 14 TRBJ1-2 TRBV30 NA CAWSRRERGHGYTF
NA 14 TRBJ1-1 TRBV18 NA CASSPLGGLSEAFF
NA 12 TRBJ1-1 TRBV29-1 NA CSVSGLGTEAFF
NA 16 TRBJ2-7 TRBV18 NA CASSPTTRRSSYEQYF
TRBD1 13 TRBJ2-7 TRBV28 NA CASRGTGVNEQYF
NA 13 TRBJ1-2 TRBV21-1 NA CASGAGKNYGYTF
TRBD2 16 TRBJ2-1 TRBV24-1 NA CATSDPSGRSYNEQFF
TRBD2 16 TRBJ2-1 TRBV2 NA CASTLWRREGDDEQFF
NA 14 TRBJ1-2 TRBV19 NA CASSIEPNYYGYTF
TRBD2 18 TRBJ2-5 TRBV5-1 NA CASSHGLAGGPYQETQYF
NA 17 TRBJ1-4 TRBV10-3 NA CAISKSLEGPTNEKLFF
NA 13 TRBJ1-6 TRBV2 NA CASSRESQSPLHF
TRBD1 15 TRBJ1-1 TRBV5-1 NA CASSLFRTGGTEAFF